The 20 T cell receptor beta chains given below trace back to one sample, sequenced in a study of Graves' ophthalmopathy and Graves' hyperthyroidism. RNA transcripts yielded amplified TCR beta CDR3 regions. The first round was an RT-PCR with HTBI primers, and the second round was a multiplex PCR. One entry per CDR3 protein, called by TCRdb with MiXCR from the multiplex PCR reads. The profile covers fewer than 600,000 distinct CDR3 sequences, with 14% appearing a single time and 9.8% taken by the ten largest. What was sequenced was blood. These receptors were collected from a woman under 40 with Graves' ophthalmopathy.

Many counts were recorded for this clonotype. The J gene is TRBJ2-5, the V gene TRBV7-2; D remains unclear. V was cut by 0 bases and J by 5 bases, with 10 bases left in between. Germline-derived CDR1 and CDR2 are SGHTA and FQGNSA. This CDR3 is 14 amino acids long. Here the CDR3 DNA reads TGTGCCAGCAGCTTAGCCTCGGGCCGGGAGACCCAGTACTTC. It specifies CASSLASGRETQYF.

This clonotype was observed many times. The rearrangement uses TRBV12-3 or TRBV12-4 and TRBJ2-7; TRBD2 agrees at 12 bases. The CDR3 covers 13 residues. V lost 4 bases and J lost 7; bases outside the gene matches: 2. Here the CDR3 DNA reads TGTGCCAGCAGTTCGCTAGCGGGAGGGGAGCAGTACTTC. Translation gives CASSSLAGGEQYF.

The chain carries TRBV2 and TRBJ1-6; the match to TRBD1 covers 9 bases. Germline CDR1 SNHLY, CDR2 FYNNEI. This CDR3 spans 14 amino acids. Germline trimming cut 6 bases from V and 9 bases from J; bases unmatched to any gene: 6. The CDR3 bases are TGTGCCAGCAGAGCACAGGGGGCAGGTTCACCCCTCCACTTT. Residues: CASRAQGAGSPLHF.

The table lists this clonotype with a count of one. The chain combines TRBV30 with TRBJ1-1; D gene ambiguous. Trimming left V 0 bases short and J 10 bases short, with 18 bases between. Per the germline V gene, CDR1 is GTSNPN and CDR2 is SVGIG (reference sequence). The CDR3 has 14 residues. The CDR3 spells CAWSVLEGKAVAFF. The CDR3 nucleotides are TGTGCCTGGAGTGTCTTAGAGGGTAAAGCTGTAGCTTTCTTT.

This clonotype was detected many times. The chain uses TRBV6-2 or TRBV6-3 and TRBJ1-2, with TRBD1 matching 8 bases. The CDR3 contains 19 residues. Germline loops: CDR1 MNHEY, CDR2 SVGEGT. The V gene end was trimmed by 6 bases and the J gene end by 6 bases; junction bases not matched to a gene: 24. CDR3 sequence reads: CASRGPGTGKPYPMDGYTF. The CDR3 coding sequence is TGTGCCAGCAGAGGACCCGGGACAGGAAAACCCTACCCAATGGATGGCTACACCTTC.

At least ten counts were recorded for this clonotype. V and J are TRBV29-1 and TRBJ1-1; D remains ambiguous. CDR1 is SQVTM and CDR2 is ANQGSEA in the germline V gene. V was trimmed by 6 bases and J by 4 bases, leaving 15 bases between them. CDR3 length: 13 amino acids. CDR3 sequence: CSVAYLGGTEAFF. The CDR3 region has the DNA TGCAGCGTCGCCTATTTAGGAGGCACTGAAGCTTTCTTT.

This clonotype showed up many times. The V and J genes are TRBV5-1 and TRBJ2-7; TRBD1 aligns across 10 bases. Unmatched junction bases numbered 9, after V lost 4 bases and J lost 5 bases. Looked up from germline, CDR1 is SGHRS and CDR2 is YFSETQ. This CDR3 region has 15 residues. The CDR3 reads CASSRETGGHDEQYF. CDR3 coding DNA: TGCGCCAGCAGCCGGGAGACAGGGGGCCACGACGAGCAGTACTTC.

Many counts were recorded for this clonotype. The CDR3 DNA is TGTGCAACTGGGGAGAGCACTGAAGCTTTCTTT. It encodes CATGESTEAFF. The genes are TRBV15 and TRBJ1-1; no definite D call. Germline assignment: CDR1 LNHNV and CDR2 YYDKDF (reference sequence). This CDR3 has 11 residues.

In its sample, this clonotype was seen many times. The chain carries TRBV27 and TRBJ1-2, with TRBD1 matching over 8 bases. CDR3 size: 13 residues. V was pared by 6 bases and J by 6 bases, with 6 bases of the junction left unmatched. Per germline, CDR1 MNHEY and CDR2 SMNVEV (reference sequence). CDR3 sequence reads: CASSLTGGDGYTF. The CDR3 DNA is TGTGCCAGCAGCTTAACAGGGGGAGATGGCTACACCTTC.

Remarks on this clonotype: Sequence at one end of the junction differs from germline and may be a read error. This chain joins TRBV7-2 and TRBJ2-5; 11 nucleotides agree with TRBD1. The CDR3 sequence is 15 residues long. Per germline, CDR1 SGHTA and CDR2 FQGNSA. CDR3 amino acids: CASSFWTGGAETKYF. CDR3 nucleotides: TGTGCCAGCAGCTTCTGGACAGGGGGCGCGGAGACCAAGTACTTC.

This clonotype was recorded a few times. The V and J genes are TRBV3-1 and TRBJ1-1, with 7 bases matching TRBD1. V gave up 5 bases and J gave up 11 bases; unmatched junction bases: 8. There are 12 residues in the CDR3. The germline CDR1 and CDR2 sequences are LGHDT and YNNKEL (reference sequence). The CDR3 DNA reads as TGTGCCAGCAGCATCAGGGGGTTAAAGGCTTTCTTT. Translated: CASSIRGLKAFF.

This clonotype was seen at least ten times. The CDR3 DNA is TGTGCCACCAGCAGCTATAGCAATCAGCCCCAGCATTTT. This codes for CATSSYSNQPQHF. The J gene is TRBJ1-5, the V gene TRBV15; D is ambiguous. This CDR3 is built from 13 residues. CDR1 LNHNV and CDR2 YYDKDF come from the germline V gene (reference sequence). Trimming removed 3 bases at V and 0 bases at J, with 3 bases between.

This clonotype has more than one count but fewer than ten. The genes are TRBV11-2 and TRBJ2-7; TRBD1 is a possible D gene (6 bases). Deletions cut 2 bases from V and 3 bases from J, with 14 bases between. Germline CDR1 SGHAT, CDR2 FQNNGV. The CDR3 is 15 residues long. In nucleotides, the CDR3 is TGTGCCAGCAGCTTATTGGTCAGGGGATACTACGAGCAGTACTTC. It yields the protein CASSLLVRGYYEQYF.

This clonotype showed up many times. The V gene is TRBV28, the J gene TRBJ1-2; TRBD1 aligns across 8 bases. From germline, CDR1 is MDHEN and CDR2 SYDVKM. Germline trimming cut 3 bases from V and 0 bases from J; bases unmatched to any gene: 3. The CDR3 totals 15 residues. This chain's CDR3 is CASSFWDRSNYGYTF. DNA for the CDR3: TGTGCCAGCAGTTTTTGGGACAGGTCTAACTATGGCTACACCTTC.

This clonotype was picked up many times. V and J are TRBV6-5 and TRBJ2-7; 8 bases match TRBD1. The CDR3 extends over 17 amino acids. J gave up 3 bases and V 0 bases, and 10 bases lay outside the gene matches. Germline CDR1 and CDR2: MNHEY and SVGAGI. The CDR3 DNA sequence: TGTGCCAGCAGTTACTCGATGAACGACAGGGGCGTCTACGAGCAGTACTTC. The encoded protein is CASSYSMNDRGVYEQYF.

At least ten counts were recorded for this clonotype. This chain links TRBV19 with TRBJ1-1; 7 bases are a match to TRBD1. This CDR3 is built from 15 residues. Trimming took 7 bases from V and 7 from J; bases not matched to a gene: 15. Looked up from germline, CDR1 is LNHDA and CDR2 is SQIVND (reference sequence). In DNA form, the CDR3 reads TGTGCCAGTATCCTCAGGGGTGGACAGGCTGTTGAAGCTTTCTTT. Encoded protein: CASILRGGQAVEAFF.

The chain is built from TRBV11-2 and TRBJ2-5; the match to TRBD2 covers 14 bases. V lost 0 bases and J lost 10; bases outside the gene matches: 4. Germline loops: CDR1 SGHAT, CDR2 FQNNGV. CDR3 length: 15 amino acids. DNA of the CDR3: TGTGCCAGCAGCTTAGACAGGACTAGCGGGAGGATCCAGTACTTC. Translation: CASSLDRTSGRIQYF.

This clonotype occurred many times. The genes are TRBV11-2 and TRBJ1-3, with 9 bases matching TRBD1. Germline loops: CDR1 SGHAT, CDR2 FQNNGV. The CDR3 loop spans 16 amino acids. Trimming cost V 4 bases and J 6 bases; bases outside gene matches: 10. The DNA of the CDR3 is TGTGCCAGCAGCTCCCCAGTGGACAGGGGTGAAAACACCATATATTTT. Its protein product is CASSSPVDRGENTIYF.

This clonotype occurred many times. The chain joins TRBV27 to TRBJ1-2; D remains ambiguous. Germline values: CDR1 MNHEY, CDR2 SMNVEV (reference sequence). CDR3 size: 12 residues. Trimming left V 8 bases short and J 2 bases short, with 9 bases between. Here the CDR3 reads CASGWENYGYTF. The CDR3 DNA is TGTGCCAGCGGTTGGGAGAACTATGGCTACACCTTC.

There are many counts of this clonotype. The genes are TRBV5-1 and TRBJ1-3; D remains ambiguous. V dropped 4 bases and J dropped 0 bases, with 8 bases sitting between them. CDR3 length: 14 residues. Germline V gene lookup returns CDR1 SGHRS and CDR2 YFSETQ. The CDR3 DNA reads as TGCGCCAGCAGCGACGGGCCCTCTGGAAACACCATATATTTT. It is translated as CASSDGPSGNTIYF.